The source of this T cell receptor beta chain is a study of PD-1 blockade in classical Hodgkin lymphoma. General study points: By C4D1, CD4+ diversity increased significantly, especially in complete responders.

Looked up from germline, CDR1 is SGHAT and CDR2 is FQNNGV. V lost 1 base to trimming and J lost 1 base, with 11 bases between them. CDR3 length: 16 amino acids. Brentuximab vedotin exposure varied, and every patient relapsed after autologous stem cell transplantation. For this clone: Its target is unknown.

The data were produced by immunoSEQ multiplex PCR, yet TCRdb's version contains in-frame clones alone and is incomplete. The sample lists roughly 62,000 clones, about 91% occurring once. This sequence originates from a human donor with classical Hodgkin lymphoma. Sequenced here: peripheral blood mononuclear cells (PBMCs), sampled at baseline. The V gene is TRBV11-2, the J gene TRBJ2-1, with D perhaps matching TRBD1 (5 bases). The CDR3 loop reads CASSLGRRASYNEQFF. The CDR3 DNA reads as TGTGCCAGCAGCTTAGGGCGCAGGGCTTCCTACAATGAGCAGTTCTTC.